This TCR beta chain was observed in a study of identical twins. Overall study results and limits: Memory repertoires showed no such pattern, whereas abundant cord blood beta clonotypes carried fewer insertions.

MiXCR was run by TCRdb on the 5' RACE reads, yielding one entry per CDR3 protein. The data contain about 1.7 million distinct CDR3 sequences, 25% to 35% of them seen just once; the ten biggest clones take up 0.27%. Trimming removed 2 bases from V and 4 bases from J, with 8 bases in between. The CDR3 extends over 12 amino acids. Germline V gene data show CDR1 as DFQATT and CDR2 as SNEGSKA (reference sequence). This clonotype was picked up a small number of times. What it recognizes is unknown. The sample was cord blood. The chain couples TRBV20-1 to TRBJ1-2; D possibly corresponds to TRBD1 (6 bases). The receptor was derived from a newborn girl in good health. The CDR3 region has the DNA TGCAGTGCTAGATCGGGGGCCTATGGCTACACCTTC. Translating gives CSARSGAYGYTF.